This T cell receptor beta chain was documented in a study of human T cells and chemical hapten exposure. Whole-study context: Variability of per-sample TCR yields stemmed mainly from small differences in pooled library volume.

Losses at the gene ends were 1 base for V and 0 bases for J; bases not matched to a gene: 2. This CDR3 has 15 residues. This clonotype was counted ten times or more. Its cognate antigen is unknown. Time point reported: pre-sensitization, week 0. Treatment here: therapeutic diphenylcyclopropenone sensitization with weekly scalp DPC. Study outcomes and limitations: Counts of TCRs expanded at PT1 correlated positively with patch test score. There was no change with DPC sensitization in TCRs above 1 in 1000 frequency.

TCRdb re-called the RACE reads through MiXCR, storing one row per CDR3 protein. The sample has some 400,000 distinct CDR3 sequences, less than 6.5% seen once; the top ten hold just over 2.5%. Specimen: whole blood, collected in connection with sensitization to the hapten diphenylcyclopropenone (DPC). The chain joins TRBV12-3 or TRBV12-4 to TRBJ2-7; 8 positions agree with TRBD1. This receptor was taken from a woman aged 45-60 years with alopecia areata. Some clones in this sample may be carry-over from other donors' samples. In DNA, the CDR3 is TGTGCCAGCAGTTTAGAGGGGACAGGCTCCTACGAGCAGTACTTC. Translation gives CASSLEGTGSYEQYF.